This T cell receptor (beta chain) was captured by sequencing in a study of vaccination and CD4 T cells after COVID-19. Background on the study: Overlapping spike peptides served as the stimulus for the cells. These peptides came from SARS-CoV-2 and from the common cold coronaviruses HCoV-NL63, HCoV-OC43 and HCoV-229E.

Germline CDR1 MNHEY, CDR2 SMNVEV (reference sequence). This CDR3 is built from 16 residues. V shed 4 bases and J shed 1 base, with 16 bases lying between them. Treatment in this sample: approximately 9-day PBMC culture with coronavirus spike peptide pools or control peptides (ViraFEST assay). The Oncomine TCR Beta short-read assay was applied to DNA of cultured CD4+ T cells. Genomic DNA was isolated from CD4+ T cells that had been cultured. TCRdb recomputed calls from the PCR reads with MiXCR, one row per CDR3 protein. The sample yields around 12,000 distinct CDR3 sequences, roughly 40% seen once. This clonotype has just a few counts. What it binds is not known.

Sequencing was performed on CD4+ T cells from blood, cultured in vitro, taken after SARS-CoV-2 vaccination. This clonotype was sampled from a human donor who had recovered from COVID-19. The chain combines TRBV27 with TRBJ1-1; D is ambiguous. The CDR3 DNA sequence: TGTGCCAGCAGTTCCCCCTCGAGGGAGGCGAACACTGAAGCTTTCTTT. This sequence encodes CASSSPSREANTEAFF.